The 29 T cell receptor beta chains given below trace back to one sample, sequenced in a study of T cell responses to AZD1222 COVID-19 vaccine. Sequenced by immunoSEQ multiplex PCR; TCRdb stores in-frame clones only, minus some. Of approximately 120,000 clones detected, around 87% appear once; the ten largest clones hold roughly 4.4%. Source: peripheral blood, taken 28 days after the second AZD1222 dose. These TCRs come from an adult who received the AZD1222 COVID-19 vaccine.

V and J are TRBV10-2 and TRBJ2-7; D possibly corresponds to TRBD2 (6 bases). Germline V lookup: CDR1 WSHSY, CDR2 SAAADI. CDR3 length: 11 amino acids. V was shortened by 10 bases and J by 1 base, with 8 bases between the two germline ends. The CDR3 DNA sequence: TGCGCCACTGGGGGGTCCTACGAGCAGTACTTC. Translated: CATGGSYEQYF.

This clone was detected only once. The chain has TRBV7-3 and TRBJ1-1; 10 nucleotides match TRBD1. CDR1 SGHTA and CDR2 FQGTGA come from the germline V gene. With V trimmed by 1 base and J by 7 bases, 3 bases remained unmatched. The CDR3 is 14 residues long. The CDR3 region is CASSLRDRGGEAFF. For the CDR3, the DNA is TGTGCCAGCAGCTTAAGGGACAGGGGTGGTGAAGCTTTCTTT.

This chain links TRBV10-3 with TRBJ1-2; D unclear. This CDR3 is 14 amino acids long. Trimming left V 11 bases short and J 2 bases short, with 18 bases between. The germline gives CDR1 ENHRY, CDR2 SYGVKD. In nucleotides, the CDR3 is TGTGCCTTGAGACGTGGCGACGCCAACTATGGCTACACCTTC. This gives the protein CALRRGDANYGYTF.

The chain is built from TRBV11-2 and TRBJ2-1; D is unclear. Germline assignment: CDR1 SGHAT and CDR2 FQNNGV. V lost 2 bases, J lost 7 bases, and 6 bases lay in between. The CDR3 consists of 12 residues. DNA for the CDR3: TGTGCCAGCAGCTTATCCGGGAATGAGCAGTTCTTC. This translates into CASSLSGNEQFF. The full variable domain, in which reference TRBV11-2 and TRBJ2-1 provide the parts outside the CDR3, is EAGVAQSPRYKIIEKRQSVAFWCNPISGHATLYWYQQILGQGPKLLIQFQNNGVVDDSQLPKDRFSAERLKGVDSTLKIQPAKLEDSAVYLCASSLSGNEQFFGPGTRLTVL.

The chain recombines TRBV9 with TRBJ2-3; the match to TRBD2 covers 7 bases. CDR1 and CDR2 (germline): SGDLS, YYNGEE. V lost 3 bases to trimming and J lost 2 bases; unmatched junction nucleotides: 15. CDR3 length equals 18 residues. This CDR3 reads CASSAVGASGADTDTQYF. The CDR3, as DNA: TGTGCCAGCAGCGCCGTGGGAGCCAGCGGGGCCGACACAGATACGCAGTATTTT.

The gene calls are TRBV12-3 or TRBV12-4 and TRBJ1-1; a possible D gene is TRBD1 (5 bases). The V end was cut by 4 bases, the J end by 5 bases, with 11 bases between. The CDR3 runs 13 residues. Here the CDR3 reads CASSSRQYTEAFF. DNA for the CDR3: TGTGCCAGCAGTTCCAGACAGTATACTGAAGCTTTCTTT.

The chain links TRBV14 to TRBJ1-2; 7 bases line up with TRBD1. Germline values: CDR1 SGHDN, CDR2 FVKESK. Trimming at V came to 5 bases and at J to 2 bases, leaving 2 bases not matched to a gene. CDR3 size: 13 residues. CDR3 in amino acids: CASSVGQNYGYTF. The CDR3 bases are TGTGCCAGCAGCGTGGGACAGAACTATGGCTACACCTTC.

The rearrangement joins TRBV4-2 to TRBJ2-3, with 9 bases matching TRBD2. The V and J ends lost 4 bases and 2 bases, in that order; junction bases with no gene match: 7. This CDR3 comprises 16 residues. Germline CDR1 is LGHNA and CDR2 is YNFKEQ. CDR3 nucleotide sequence: TGTGCCAGCAGCCCCACTAGCGGGCCACTCACAGATACGCAGTATTTT. Amino acid sequence: CASSPTSGPLTDTQYF.

This clone was seen a few times. The J gene is TRBJ1-1, the V gene TRBV19; 7 bases line up with TRBD1. The germline V gene has CDR1 LNHDA and CDR2 SQIVND (reference sequence). Germline trimming cut 9 bases from V and 0 bases from J; bases unmatched to any gene: 13. This CDR3 is 16 amino acids long. CDR3: CASKTLNRGLNTEAFF. CDR3 coding DNA: TGTGCCAGCAAAACCTTAAACAGGGGATTGAACACTGAAGCTTTCTTT.

The V gene is TRBV6-2 or TRBV6-3, the J gene TRBJ2-3; D is possibly TRBD1 (6 bases). Trimming shortened V by 5 bases and J by 3 bases, and 15 bases separated the two germline ends. CDR3 size: 15 residues. Germline CDR1 is MNHEY and CDR2 is SVGEGT. The CDR3 DNA is TGTGCCAGCAGTATAAGGCAGGGGATAACAGATACGCAGTATTTT. The encoded protein is CASSIRQGITDTQYF.

The chain is built from TRBV19 and TRBJ1-3; D is uncertain. The CDR3 sequence is 14 residues long. Trimming took 8 bases from V and 8 from J, leaving 19 bases between them. Per germline, CDR1 LNHDA and CDR2 SQIVND (reference sequence). The CDR3 sequence is CASRFVEGRDTIYF. CDR3 coding DNA: TGTGCCAGTCGCTTTGTAGAAGGACGGGACACCATATATTTT.

CDR3 DNA: TGCGCCAGCAGCTTGGATACAGGAAAGAACACTGAAGCTTTCTTT. It is translated as CASSLDTGKNTEAFF. The J gene is TRBJ1-1, the V gene TRBV5-1; D is perhaps TRBD1 (5 bases). With 0 bases removed from V and 1 base from J, the gap between germline ends came to 10 bases. Germline-derived CDR1 and CDR2 are SGHRS and YFSETQ. The CDR3 totals 15 residues.

V gene TRBV18 combines with J gene TRBJ2-1, with a weak D call TRBD1 (5 bases). The V and J ends lost 0 bases and 6 bases respectively, with 9 bases between them. CDR3 length equals 14 residues. Germline V CDR1 and CDR2: KGHSH, LQKENI. This chain's CDR3 is CASSPPSTGNEQFF. DNA for the CDR3: TGTGCCAGCTCACCACCTTCCACAGGCAATGAGCAGTTCTTC.

This chain joins TRBV7-3 and TRBJ2-1, with 8 bases that match TRBD2. The CDR3 spans 14 residues. The trim removed 5 bases at V and 12 bases at J, leaving 12 bases unmatched. Germline V gene sequence: CDR1 SGHTA, CDR2 FQGTGA. CDR3 nucleotides: TGTGCCAGCAGCCCCGGGGGGGCGGGAGCTCGGCAGTTCTTC. Amino acids: CASSPGGAGARQFF. The whole variable domain, filled in from reference TRBV7-3 and TRBJ2-1, reads GAGVSQTPSNKVTEKGKYVELRCDPISGHTALYWYRQSLGQGPEFLIYFQGTGAADDSGLPNDRFFAVRPEGSVSTLKIQRTERGDSAVYLCASSPGGAGARQFFGPGTRLTVL.

The J gene is TRBJ1-5, the V gene TRBV5-8; D is unresolved. Trimming removed 3 bases at V and 6 bases at J, with 4 bases between. The V gene's germline CDR1 is SGHTS and CDR2 YDEGEE. The CDR3 is made up of 11 amino acids. This CDR3 is CASSSVQPQHF. DNA for the CDR3: TGTGCCAGCAGCTCGGTTCAGCCCCAGCATTTT.

The chain joins TRBV30 to TRBJ1-2; the D is unclear. Looked up from germline, CDR1 is GTSNPN and CDR2 is SVGIG (reference sequence). The ends were cut back, 0 bases at V and 7 bases at J, with 6 bases in the middle. The CDR3 runs to 11 residues. In nucleotides, the CDR3 is TGTGCCTGGAGTGTATTACGTGGCTACACCTTC. Protein product: CAWSVLRGYTF.

J is TRBJ1-1 and V is TRBV10-3, with D uncertain. Germline lookup yields CDR1 ENHRY and CDR2 SYGVKD. V was trimmed by 6 bases and J by 0 bases, leaving 8 bases between them. The CDR3 length is 13 residues. CDR3 DNA sequence: TGTGCCATCAGACCTCAGGTGAACACTGAAGCTTTCTTT. Encoded protein: CAIRPQVNTEAFF.

The rearrangement uses TRBV9 and TRBJ2-1; D is ambiguous. With 4 bases removed from V and 5 bases from J, the gap between germline ends came to 13 bases. CDR3 length equals 14 residues. Per germline, CDR1 SGDLS and CDR2 YYNGEE. The CDR3 reads CASSPSRKDNEQFF. The DNA of the CDR3 is TGTGCCAGCAGCCCGAGTAGAAAGGACAATGAGCAGTTCTTC.

The V call is TRBV19, the J call TRBJ2-2; possible D gene TRBD2, 5 bases. The CDR3 runs to 13 residues. Trimming shortened V by 3 bases and J by 6 bases, and 8 bases separated the two germline ends. From germline, CDR1 is LNHDA and CDR2 SQIVND (reference sequence). The CDR3 spells CASSIVSAGELFF. CDR3 in DNA: TGTGCCAGTAGTATCGTTAGCGCCGGGGAGCTGTTTTTT.

This clone came up a few times. The rearrangement links TRBV2 to TRBJ2-2, with 8 bases that match TRBD1. Per the germline V gene, CDR1 is SNHLY and CDR2 is FYNNEI. This CDR3 contains 14 residues. Losses at the gene ends were 5 bases for V and 4 bases for J; bases not matched to a gene: 3. This CDR3 reads CASSMTGVTGELFF. The CDR3 DNA sequence: TGTGCCAGCAGTATGACAGGGGTCACCGGGGAGCTGTTTTTT.

The CDR3 protein is CASSPRGSRLLLNSPLHF. CDR3 coding DNA: TGTGCCAGCAGCCCGCGAGGGAGCCGATTACTACTTAATTCACCCCTCCACTTT. V gene TRBV6-2 or TRBV6-3 combines with J gene TRBJ1-6; no firm D call. Germline CDR1 MNHEY, CDR2 SVGEGT. V lost 6 bases and J 6 bases, leaving 24 bases between the germline ends. The CDR3 has 18 amino acids.

CDR3 in DNA: TGTGCCAGCAGTCAAGGGACTAGCGGGAGCCGGGAGACCCAGTACTTC. It codes for CASSQGTSGSRETQYF. The chain carries TRBV6-2 or TRBV6-3 and TRBJ2-5, with 14 bases aligning to TRBD2. The J segment lost 5 bases and the V segment lost 5 bases, leaving 7 bases of the junction unmatched. In germline, CDR1 is MNHEY, CDR2 SVGEGT. The CDR3 length is 16 residues.

V and J are TRBV18 and TRBJ1-3, with 8 bases matching TRBD1. The CDR3 has 16 amino acids. V shed 0 bases and J 1 base; nucleotides not matched to a gene: 2. Germline V CDR1 and CDR2: KGHSH, LQKENI. The CDR3: CASSPPWDRSGNTIYF. DNA of the CDR3: TGTGCCAGCTCACCACCCTGGGACAGGTCTGGAAACACCATATATTTT.

This chain connects TRBV6-5 to TRBJ1-2; D is possibly TRBD1 (5 bases). V was clipped by 3 bases and J by 4 bases, with 9 bases between them. Germline V gene data show CDR1 as MNHEY and CDR2 as SVGAGI. CDR3 length: 13 amino acids. CDR3 coding DNA: TGTGCCAGCAGTTATTCCGGGGGCTATGGCTACACCTTC. Protein product: CASSYSGGYGYTF.

The gene calls are TRBV6-5 and TRBJ1-1, with 7 bases aligning to TRBD1. Germline V gene data show CDR1 as MNHEY and CDR2 as SVGAGI. CDR3 length: 13 amino acids. Germline trimming cut 3 bases from V and 8 bases from J; bases unmatched to any gene: 6. In DNA, the CDR3 is TGTGCCAGCAGTTATCAGACAGGGATGGAAGCTTTCTTT. Protein: CASSYQTGMEAFF.

The CDR3 loop is CASSQEHRAVRYTF. The CDR3 coding sequence is TGTGCCAGCAGCCAAGAGCATCGGGCGGTACGCTACACCTTC. The chain is built from TRBV4-2 and TRBJ1-2; D gene ambiguous. The germline V gene has CDR1 LGHNA and CDR2 YNFKEQ. This CDR3 is built from 14 residues. Trimming stripped 0 bases from V and 9 bases from J, with 14 bases between.

This chain links TRBV7-9 with TRBJ2-1, with TRBD2 matching 8 bases. The length of the CDR3 is 13 residues. V lost 7 bases and J lost 3; bases outside the gene matches: 2. The germline V gene has CDR1 SEHNR and CDR2 FQNEAQ (reference sequence). CDR3 bases: TGTGCCAGCATAGCGGGAAACTACAATGAGCAGTTCTTC. This codes for CASIAGNYNEQFF.

This chain uses TRBV5-1 with TRBJ1-4, with no clear D. The CDR3 covers 15 residues. Germline V gene sequence: CDR1 SGHRS, CDR2 YFSETQ. The germline V and J ends were trimmed by 2 bases and 2 bases, with 10 bases remaining between them. CDR3 amino acids: CASSFYDYTNEKLFF. In DNA form, the CDR3 reads TGCGCCAGCAGCTTCTACGACTATACTAATGAAAAACTGTTTTTT. The whole variable domain, remainder taken from reference TRBV5-1 and TRBJ1-4, is KAGVTQTPRYLIKTRGQQVTLSCSPISGHRSVSWYQQTPGQGLQFLFEYFSETQRNKGNFPGRFSGRQFSNSRSEMNVSTLELGDSALYLCASSFYDYTNEKLFFGSGTQLSVL.

The CDR3 protein is CANRDISYEQYF. The CDR3 region has the DNA TGTGCCAACCGGGACATCTCCTACGAGCAGTACTTC. The genes are TRBV21-1 and TRBJ2-7; TRBD1, the D gene given by the table, was not confirmed from the DNA. TRBV21-1 constitutes a pseudogene. This CDR3 spans 12 amino acids.